This TCR beta chain appears in the sequencing data of a study of control samples from healthy donors and cancer patients. Assay used: immunoSEQ multiplex PCR; TCRdb lists only in-frame clones, some missing. Of roughly 50,000 clones in the sample, around 97% were seen once. Trimming removed 7 bases from V and 5 bases from J; junction bases left unmatched: 10. The CDR3 spans 15 residues. Germline CDR1 is LNHDA and CDR2 is SQIVND (reference sequence). This clonotype was obtained from a woman in her twenties or thirties in good health. Sequencing was performed on blood. The chain employs TRBV19 and TRBJ1-5; 8 positions match TRBD1. The CDR3 sequence is CASTEDRGWDQPQHF. CDR3 DNA: TGTGCCAGTACAGAAGACAGGGGCTGGGATCAGCCCCAGCATTTT. Complete variable domain (other parts from reference TRBV19 and TRBJ1-5): DGGITQSPKYLFRKEGQNVTLSCEQNLNHDAMYWYRQDPGQGLRLIYYSQIVNDFQKGDIAEGYSVSREKKESFPLTVTSAQKNPTAFYLCASTEDRGWDQPQHFGDGTRLSIL.